What follows describes a single T cell receptor (beta chain). The data originate from a study of lymphopenia after photon versus proton radiotherapy. Assay: immunoSEQ multiplex PCR; the TCRdb copy retains only in-frame clones and omits some. Of about 160,000 clones listed, 75% to 90% are singletons. From germline, CDR1 is SNHLY and CDR2 FYNNEI. V lost 7 bases and J lost 3; bases outside the gene matches: 3. This CDR3 contains 13 residues. The TCR originated in a man aged 50-59 years with gastric cancer. The chain uses TRBV2 and TRBJ2-7; TRBD2 matches 10 bases. The sample in question was peripheral blood, obtained from a patient treated with photon-based radiotherapy. CDR3 residues: CASTGLADYEQYF. The CDR3 DNA sequence: TGTGCCAGCACCGGACTAGCGGACTACGAGCAGTACTTC.